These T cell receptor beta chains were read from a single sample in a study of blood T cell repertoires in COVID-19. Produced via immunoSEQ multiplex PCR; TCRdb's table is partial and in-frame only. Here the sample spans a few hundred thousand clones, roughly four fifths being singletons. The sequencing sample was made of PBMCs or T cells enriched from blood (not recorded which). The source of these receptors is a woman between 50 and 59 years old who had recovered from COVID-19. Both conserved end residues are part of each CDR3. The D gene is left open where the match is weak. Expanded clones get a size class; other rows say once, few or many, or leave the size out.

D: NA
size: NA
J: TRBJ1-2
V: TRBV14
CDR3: CASSQILNGGYTF
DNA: TGTGCCAGCAGCCAAATTCTAAACGGTGGCTACACCTTC

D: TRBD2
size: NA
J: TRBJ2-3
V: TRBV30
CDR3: CAFSGSRDTQYF
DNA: TGTGCCTTTAGCGGGAGTCGGGATACGCAGTATTTT

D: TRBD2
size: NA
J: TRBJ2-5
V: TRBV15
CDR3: CATSRGLAGLETQYF
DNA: TGTGCCACCAGCCGGGGACTAGCGGGATTGGAGACCCAGTACTTC

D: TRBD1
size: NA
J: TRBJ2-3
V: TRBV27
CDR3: CASSLSFLQGVATDTQYF
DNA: TGTGCCAGCAGTTTATCGTTTTTACAGGGGGTGGCCACAGATACGCAGTATTTT

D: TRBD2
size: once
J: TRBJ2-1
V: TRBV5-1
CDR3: CASSLMGTRGSNEQFF
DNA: TGCGCCAGCAGCTTGATGGGGACTAGGGGATCCAATGAGCAGTTCTTC

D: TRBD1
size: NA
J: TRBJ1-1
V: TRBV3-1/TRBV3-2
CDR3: CASTPPGQGALNTEAFF
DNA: TGTGCCAGCACACCACCGGGACAGGGGGCGCTGAACACTGAAGCTTTCTTT

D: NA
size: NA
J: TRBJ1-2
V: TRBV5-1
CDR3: CASSLATPGYDGYTF
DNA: TGCGCCAGCAGCTTGGCTACACCAGGGTATGATGGCTACACCTTC

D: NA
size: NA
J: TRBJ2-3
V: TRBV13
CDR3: CASSPKRATGTDTQYF
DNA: TGTGCCAGCAGCCCAAAACGCGCCACAGGCACAGATACGCAGTATTTT

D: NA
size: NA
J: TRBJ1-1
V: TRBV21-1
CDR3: CASSKGTGGGNTEAFF
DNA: TGTGCCAGCAGCAAAGGGACAGGGGGTGGGAACACTGAAGCTTTCTTT

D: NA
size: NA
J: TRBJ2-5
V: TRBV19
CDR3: CASSIQGWETQYF
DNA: TGTGCCAGTAGTATCCAGGGATGGGAGACCCAGTACTTC

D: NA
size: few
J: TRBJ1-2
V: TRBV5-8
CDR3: CASSLAGLGYGYTF
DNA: TGTGCCAGCAGCTTGGCGGGTCTCGGCTATGGCTACACCTTC

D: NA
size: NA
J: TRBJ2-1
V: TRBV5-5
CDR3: CASSLEASFNEQFF
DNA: TGTGCCAGCAGCTTAGAGGCTAGCTTTAATGAGCAGTTCTTC

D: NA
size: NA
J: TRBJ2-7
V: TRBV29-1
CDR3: CSVAGHRRDYEQYF
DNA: TGCAGCGTTGCTGGACACCGGCGGGACTACGAGCAGTACTTC

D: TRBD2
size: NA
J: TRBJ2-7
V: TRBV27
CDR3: CASSPSSGGVYEQYF
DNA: TGTGCCAGCAGTCCCTCCTCGGGGGGAGTATACGAGCAGTACTTC

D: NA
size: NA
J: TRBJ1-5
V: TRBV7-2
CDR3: CASSHAQGVQPQHF
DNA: TGTGCCAGCAGCCATGCACAGGGCGTACAGCCCCAGCATTTT

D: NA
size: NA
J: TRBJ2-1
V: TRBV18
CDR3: CASSRQGGGSAEQFF
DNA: TGTGCCAGCTCCCGCCAGGGGGGCGGTTCTGCTGAGCAGTTCTTC

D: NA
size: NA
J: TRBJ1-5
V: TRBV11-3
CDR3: CASSLGPNQPQHF
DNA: TGTGCCAGCAGCTTAGGTCCAAATCAGCCCCAGCATTTT

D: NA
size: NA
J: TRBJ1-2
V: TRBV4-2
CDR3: CASSPMSGDYGYTF
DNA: TGTGCCAGCAGCCCTATGTCCGGGGACTATGGCTACACCTTC

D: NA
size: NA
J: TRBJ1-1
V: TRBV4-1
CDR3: CASSLNSGSGNTEAFF
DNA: TGCGCCAGCAGCCTTAATTCAGGATCCGGAAACACTGAAGCTTTCTTT

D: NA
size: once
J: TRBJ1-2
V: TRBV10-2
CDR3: CASSESDAGTYGYTF
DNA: TGCGCCAGCAGTGAGTCTGACGCGGGGACCTATGGCTACACCTTC

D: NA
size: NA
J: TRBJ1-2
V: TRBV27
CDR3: CASSLSSPSANYGYTF
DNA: TGTGCCAGCAGTTTAAGTAGCCCGTCAGCTAACTATGGCTACACCTTC

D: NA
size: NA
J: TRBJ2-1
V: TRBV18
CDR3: CASSRANNEQFF
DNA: TGTGCCAGCTCAAGAGCCAACAATGAGCAGTTCTTC

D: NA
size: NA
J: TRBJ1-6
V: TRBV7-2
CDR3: CASSLAGSDNSSPLHF
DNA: TGTGCCAGCAGCTTAGCCGGTTCAGACAATTCATCCCCCCTCCACTTT

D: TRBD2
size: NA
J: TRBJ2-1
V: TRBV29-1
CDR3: CSVGGLSNEQFF
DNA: TGCAGCGTTGGGGGACTAAGCAATGAGCAGTTCTTC

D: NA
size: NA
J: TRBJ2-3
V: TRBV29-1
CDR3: CSVGLAVSTDTQYF
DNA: TGCAGCGTTGGTTTGGCGGTGAGCACAGATACGCAGTATTTT

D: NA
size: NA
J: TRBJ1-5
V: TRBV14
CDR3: CASSQGRDQPQHF
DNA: TGTGCCAGCAGCCAAGGGAGGGATCAGCCCCAGCATTTT

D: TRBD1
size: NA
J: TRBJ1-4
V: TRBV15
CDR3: CATSSRTGPNEKLFF
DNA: TGTGCCACCAGCAGCCGGACAGGGCCTAATGAAAAACTGTTTTTT

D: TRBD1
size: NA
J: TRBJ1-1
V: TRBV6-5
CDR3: CASSWGQGNTEAFF
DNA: TGTGCCAGCAGCTGGGGACAGGGGAACACTGAAGCTTTCTTT

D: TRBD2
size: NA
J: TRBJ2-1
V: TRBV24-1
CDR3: CATSPRAGGPNPYNEQFF
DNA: TGTGCCACCAGCCCTCGGGCGGGAGGGCCTAATCCCTACAATGAGCAGTTCTTC

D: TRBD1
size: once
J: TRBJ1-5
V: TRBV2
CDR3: CASGTGGVDYSNQPQHF
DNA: TGTGCCAGCGGGACAGGGGGCGTTGATTATAGCAATCAGCCCCAGCATTTT

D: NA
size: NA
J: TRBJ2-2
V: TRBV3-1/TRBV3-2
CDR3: CASSQGHSTGELFF
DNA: TGTGCCAGCAGCCAAGGGCACAGCACCGGGGAGCTGTTTTTT

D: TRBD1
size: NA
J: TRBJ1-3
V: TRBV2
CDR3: CASSEWDRAFSGNTIYF
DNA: TGTGCCAGCAGTGAATGGGACAGGGCCTTCTCTGGAAACACCATATATTTT